Listed below are T cell receptor beta chains from one sample, sequenced in a study of T cells in Graves' hyperthyroidism and ophthalmopathy. TCRdb re-analysed the multiplex PCR reads in MiXCR, keeping a single row per CDR3 protein. Here the sample spans around 700,000 distinct CDR3 sequences, around 40% being singletons. The sequencing input was blood. The receptors come from a woman aged 40 to 50 with Graves' hyperthyroidism. The CDR3 runs from the conserved cysteine through the conserved F or W. Fields, in order: J gene, D gene, V gene, clone size, CDR3 protein, CDR3 DNA. A D gene is named only where the DNA matches it firmly. Clone size appears in some rows only: once, few, many, or a class for an expanded clone.

>TRBJ2-2|TRBD1|TRBV19|few
CASHSPTGQGPGELFF
TGTGCCAGTCATTCTCCCACGGGACAGGGGCCCGGGGAGCTGTTTTTT
>TRBJ2-2|NA|TRBV6-2/TRBV6-3|few
CATNTVLTGELFF
TGTGCCACCAACACGGTGTTGACCGGGGAGCTGTTTTTT
>TRBJ2-7|TRBD1|TRBV7-2|many
CASSRGQISSYEQYF
TGTGCCAGCAGCAGGGGACAGATCAGCTCCTACGAGCAGTACTTC
>TRBJ1-1|TRBD1|TRBV10-3|once
CAMTGGANTEAFF
TGTGCCATGACAGGGGGCGCGAACACTGAAGCTTTCTTT
>TRBJ1-5|NA|TRBV5-6|NA
CASSFWTGPGGIDQPQHF
TGTGCCAGCAGCTTCTGGACGGGACCGGGGGGGATCGATCAGCCCCAGCATTTT
>TRBJ1-2|NA|TRBV3-1|few
CASSQDRGRANYGYTF
TGTGCCAGCAGCCAAGATCGAGGAAGGGCTAACTATGGCTACACCTTC
>TRBJ1-2|TRBD1|TRBV7-2|many
CASSSDRGNYGYTF
TGTGCCAGCAGCTCGGACAGGGGGAACTATGGCTACACCTTC
>TRBJ1-2|TRBD1|TRBV4-3|NA
CASSLNRDRGFNYGYTF
TGCGCCAGCAGCCTGAACCGGGACAGGGGGTTTAACTATGGCTACACCTTC
>TRBJ1-1|TRBD1|TRBV7-2|many
CASSTTGVTEAFF
TGTGCCAGCAGCACGACAGGGGTCACTGAAGCTTTCTTT
>TRBJ1-2|NA|TRBV6-1|few
CASSEDLGGYGYTF
TGTGCCAGCAGTGAAGATTTAGGAGGCTATGGCTACACCTTC
>TRBJ1-4|NA|TRBV24-1|many
CATSGSSRDPTNEKLFF
TGTGCCACCAGTGGCTCAAGTCGGGACCCTACGAATGAAAAACTGTTTTTT
>TRBJ1-1|NA|TRBV7-6|many
CASSLGQGWDTEAFF
TGTGCCAGCAGCTTAGGTCAGGGGTGGGATACTGAAGCTTTCTTT
>TRBJ1-4|TRBD1|TRBV6-2/TRBV6-3|NA
CASSFGQGANEKLFF
TGTGCCAGCAGTTTCGGACAGGGGGCTAATGAAAAACTGTTTTTT
>TRBJ2-7|NA|TRBV7-2|many
CASSLAGTGAEQYF
TGTGCCAGCAGCTTAGCGGGAACGGGGGCCGAGCAGTACTTC
>TRBJ1-5|NA|TRBV3-1|few
CASSQEVSATQHF
TGTGCCAGCAGCCAAGAAGTATCGGCTACACAGCATTTT
>TRBJ1-1|NA|TRBV11-2|many
CASSLPRMNTEAFF
TGTGCCAGCAGCTTGCCCAGGATGAACACTGAAGCTTTCTTT
>TRBJ1-5|TRBD1|TRBV5-1|few
CASQRTGGLSNQPQHF
TGCGCCAGCCAAAGGACAGGGGGCTTGAGCAATCAGCCCCAGCATTTT
>TRBJ1-2|NA|TRBV25-1|many
CASSETGAPTEWGYTF
TGTGCCAGCAGTGAAACTGGGGCTCCTACTGAGTGGGGCTACACCTTC
>TRBJ1-1|NA|TRBV9|NA
CASSGDSIAFF
TGTGCCAGCAGCGGAGACAGTATAGCTTTCTTT
>TRBJ1-6|NA|TRBV9|many
CASSSSGSSPLHF
TGTGCCAGCAGCTCATCGGGGAGTTCACCCCTCCACTTT
>TRBJ2-7|NA|TRBV6-5|few
CASSSSLRRTYEQYF
TGTGCCAGCAGTTCCTCCCTTCGCAGAACCTACGAGCAGTACTTC
>TRBJ1-5|TRBD1|TRBV20-1|few
CSARSTGLIQPQHF
TGCAGTGCTAGGTCGACAGGGTTGATTCAGCCCCAGCATTTT
>TRBJ1-2|NA|TRBV9|NA
CASSVERTLGGYTF
TGTGCCAGCAGCGTAGAAAGGACTTTGGGTGGCTACACCTTC
>TRBJ1-1|NA|TRBV5-1|few
CASSPEGLRTEAFF
TGCGCCAGCAGCCCCGAGGGGTTGAGGACTGAAGCTTTCTTT
>TRBJ1-2|NA|TRBV14|NA
CASSPLDRNYGYTF
TGTGCCAGCAGCCCACTCGACAGAAACTATGGCTACACCTTC
>TRBJ2-7|NA|TRBV28|few
CASSFVAYEQYF
TGTGCCAGCAGTTTTGTAGCCTACGAGCAGTACTTC
>TRBJ1-5|NA|TRBV29-1|many
CSVGQPNQPQHF
TGCAGCGTTGGCCAGCCTAATCAGCCCCAGCATTTT
>TRBJ1-4|NA|TRBV5-1|NA
CASSLGVQSHATNEKLFF
TGCGCCAGCAGCTTGGGAGTCCAGTCCCATGCAACTAATGAAAAACTGTTTTTT
>TRBJ1-2|NA|TRBV5-6|few
CASSLSGFDGYTF
TGTGCCAGCAGCCTATCCGGATTCGATGGCTACACCTTC
>TRBJ1-2|TRBD1|TRBV12-3/TRBV12-4|many
CASSPPTGDGYTF
TGTGCCAGCAGTCCCCCGACAGGGGATGGCTACACCTTC
>TRBJ1-1|TRBD1|TRBV11-2|NA
CASSQGQGGRDTEAFF
TGTGCCAGCAGCCAAGGACAGGGGGGGAGGGACACTGAAGCTTTCTTT
>TRBJ1-2|NA|TRBV5-1|NA
CASSLATAGGVNGYTF
TGCGCCAGCAGCTTGGCCACAGCGGGGGGCGTAAATGGCTACACCTTC
>TRBJ2-5|NA|TRBV27|NA
CASSSSRELVFTETQYF
TGTGCCAGCAGTTCGTCCAGGGAGTTAGTATTTACGGAGACCCAGTACTTC
>TRBJ1-5|TRBD1|TRBV12-3/TRBV12-4|NA
CASSRTGGSEPQHF
TGTGCCAGCAGTCGGACAGGGGGCTCGGAGCCCCAGCATTTT
>TRBJ1-5|NA|TRBV6-6|few
CASSAGYQPQHF
TGTGCCAGCAGCGCAGGGTACCAGCCCCAGCATTTT
>TRBJ1-5|TRBD1|TRBV7-3|NA
CASSFGQDRRNQPQHF
TGTGCCAGCAGCTTCGGGCAGGACAGGAGAAATCAGCCCCAGCATTTT
>TRBJ2-7|TRBD2|TRBV2|NA
CASSQSSGRVHEQYF
TGTGCCAGCAGCCAATCTAGCGGGAGGGTCCACGAGCAGTACTTC
>TRBJ1-2|TRBD1|TRBV29-1|NA
CSVVDRAGNTF
TGCAGCGTGGTTGACAGGGCTGGAAACACCTTC
>TRBJ1-1|TRBD1|TRBV5-1|few
CASSQGRGQGVSEAFF
TGCGCCAGCAGCCAAGGCAGGGGACAGGGGGTTTCTGAAGCTTTCTTT
>TRBJ2-7|NA|TRBV24-1|NA
CASSFPFGNEQYF
TGTGCCAGCAGTTTCCCCTTTGGGAACGAGCAGTACTTC
>TRBJ1-2|NA|TRBV29-1|many
CSVDPDYTF
TGCAGCGTTGATCCGGACTACACCTTC
>TRBJ2-5|NA|TRBV7-2|NA
CASSGGHGETQYF
TGTGCCAGCAGCGGGGGGCATGGGGAGACCCAGTACTTC
>TRBJ2-5|NA|TRBV29-1|NA
CSVETGQETQYF
TGCAGCGTCGAAACAGGGCAAGAGACCCAGTACTTC
>TRBJ1-4|NA|TRBV5-1|NA
CASSQDTVPKGEKLFF
TGCGCCAGCAGCCAAGATACCGTACCGAAGGGGGAAAAACTGTTTTTT
>TRBJ1-2|NA|TRBV24-1|NA
CASRLLGTKFYGYTF
TGTGCCAGCAGGCTTCTGGGCACTAAATTCTATGGCTACACCTTC
>TRBJ1-2|NA|TRBV27|few
CASSPRVPSYGYTF
TGTGCCAGCAGTCCCCGGGTCCCTTCGTATGGCTACACCTTC
>TRBJ2-6|NA|TRBV2|NA
CASVQGSGANVLTF
TGTGCCAGCGTCCAGGGGTCTGGGGCCAACGTCCTGACTTTC
>TRBJ1-2|TRBD1|TRBV25-1|NA
CASVLDRHYGYTF
TGTGCCAGCGTCCTGGACAGGCACTATGGCTACACCTTC
>TRBJ2-5|NA|TRBV10-3|few
CAISAGDLEETQYF
TGTGCCATCAGTGCCGGGGATTTAGAAGAGACCCAGTACTTC